This T cell receptor beta chain was captured by sequencing in a study of radiotherapy plus CTLA-4 blockade in lung cancer. Assay: immunoSEQ multiplex PCR; the TCRdb copy retains only in-frame clones and omits some. The data hold approximately 81,000 clones, with around 76% observed a single time. This CDR3 spans 19 amino acids. Trimming left V 3 bases short and J 4 bases short, with 28 bases between. The germline V gene encodes CDR1 SGHDT and CDR2 YYEEEE. J is TRBJ2-5 and V is TRBV5-6; D perhaps matches TRBD2 (7 bases). This clonotype was sampled from a human donor with non-small cell lung cancer who had a partial response to radiotherapy plus ipilimumab. Some clones in this sample may be carry-over from other donors' samples. The input for sequencing was peripheral blood, taken from a patient treated with radiotherapy plus ipilimumab. The CDR3 sequence is CASSSPGLRGGGGRETQYF. CDR3 coding DNA: TGTGCCAGCAGCTCGCCTGGCTTGAGGGGGGGAGGCGGGAGAGAGACCCAGTACTTC. The complete variable domain, with remaining parts taken from reference TRBV5-6 and TRBJ2-5, reads DAGVTQSPTHLIKTRGQQVTLRCSPKSGHDTVSWYQQALGQGPQFIFQYYEEEERQRGNFPDRFSGHQFPNYSSELNVNALLLGDSALYLCASSSPGLRGGGGRETQYFGPGTRLLVL.